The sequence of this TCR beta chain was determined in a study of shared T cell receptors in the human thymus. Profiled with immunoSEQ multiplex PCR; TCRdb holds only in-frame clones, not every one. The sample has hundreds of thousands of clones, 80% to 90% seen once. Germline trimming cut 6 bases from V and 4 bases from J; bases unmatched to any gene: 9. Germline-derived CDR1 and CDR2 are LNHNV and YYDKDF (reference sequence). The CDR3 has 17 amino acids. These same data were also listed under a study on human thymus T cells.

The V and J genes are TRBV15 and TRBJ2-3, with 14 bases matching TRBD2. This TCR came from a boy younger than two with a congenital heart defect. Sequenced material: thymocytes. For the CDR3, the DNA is TGTGCCACCAGTATCGGGACTAGCGGGGGATGGCCAGATACGCAGTATTTT. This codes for CATSIGTSGGWPDTQYF.